The 5 T cell receptor beta chains listed next were all sequenced from one sample in a study of T cells in Graves' hyperthyroidism and ophthalmopathy. The CDR3 regions of TCR beta were amplified from RNA transcripts. With the HTBI primer set, the TCR CDR3 went through a first round of RT-PCR. TCRdb reprocessed the multiplex PCR reads with MiXCR, giving one entry per CDR3 protein. The table shows approximately 420,000 distinct CDR3 sequences, with about 16% occurring only once. The sample was blood. Receptors originate from a young woman with Graves' hyperthyroidism.

The sample holds a few counts of this clonotype. J is TRBJ1-1 and V is TRBV10-2; unclear D gene. V was cut by 0 bases and J by 2 bases, with 7 bases left in between. Germline CDR1 reads WSHSY; CDR2 reads SAAADI. The CDR3 loop spans 14 amino acids. The CDR3 reads CASSESRSNTEAFF. CDR3 sequence (DNA): TGCGCCAGCAGTGAGTCGAGGTCAAACACTGAAGCTTTCTTT.

As regards this clonotype: One junction end disagrees with the germline gene, perhaps due to a read error. The chain joins TRBV6-5 to TRBJ1-4; a weak D match, TRBD1 (5 bases). Germline CDR1 is MNHEY and CDR2 is SVGAGI. The CDR3 sequence is 14 residues long. Written as DNA, the CDR3 is TGTGCCGGCAGTTTGGACACTATTAATGAAAAACTGTTTTTT. The encoded protein is CAGSLDTINEKLFF.

This clonotype showed up just a few times. The CDR3 reads CATSSGRGIDTQYF. In DNA, the CDR3 is TGTGCCACAAGTAGCGGGAGAGGCATAGATACGCAGTATTTT. The rearrangement links TRBV2 to TRBJ2-3; 9 bases map to TRBD2. The CDR3 runs to 14 residues. Germline assignment: CDR1 SNHLY and CDR2 FYNNEI. Trimming took 10 bases from V and 5 from J; bases not matched to a gene: 10.

This clonotype has only a few counts. The rearrangement uses TRBV6-5 and TRBJ2-1; 9 positions match TRBD1. V gave up 0 bases and J gave up 3 bases; unmatched junction bases: 6. CDR1 MNHEY and CDR2 SVGAGI come from the germline V gene. The CDR3 is 17 residues long. The CDR3 bases are TGTGCCAGCAGTTACTCGACCAGGACAGGGGACTACAATGAGCAGTTCTTC. It codes for CASSYSTRTGDYNEQFF.

V and J are TRBV29-1 and TRBJ2-3; TRBD2 agrees at 9 bases. The V gene end was trimmed by 6 bases and the J gene end by 1 base; junction bases not matched to a gene: 8. In germline, CDR1 is SQVTM, CDR2 ANQGSEA. The CDR3 is 15 amino acids. The DNA for the CDR3 is TGCAGCGTGGGAAACCCTAGCGGGGGCACAGATACGCAGTATTTT. It encodes CSVGNPSGGTDTQYF.